These T cell receptor beta chains were read from a single sample in a study of blood T cell repertoires in COVID-19. Repertoires were generated with immunoSEQ multiplex PCR, while TCRdb's copy carries only in-frame clones and drops some. The profile shows 80,000 to 100,000 clones, over 70% of them singletons. What was sequenced was peripheral blood. These receptors were obtained from a man between 60 and 75 years old with acute or convalescent COVID-19. Both conserved end residues are part of each CDR3. The D gene is left open where the match is weak. Size tells how often a clone was seen (once, few, many) or the class of an expanded clone, and some rows leave it out.

d_call	cdr3_length	clone_size	v_call	j_call	cdr3_nt	cdr3_aa
NA	15	NA	TRBV19	TRBJ2-1	TGTGCCAGTAGTATCCCTGAACAGGGTTTTATTGAGCAGTTCTTC	CASSIPEQGFIEQFF
NA	13	NA	TRBV6-5	TRBJ2-7	TGTGCCAGCAGTTACGGCCCTTCCTACGAGCAGTACTTC	CASSYGPSYEQYF
TRBD1	13	NA	TRBV6-5	TRBJ1-1	TGTGCCAGCAGTTTGGACAGGTACACTGAAGCTTTCTTT	CASSLDRYTEAFF
TRBD1	13	NA	TRBV6-5	TRBJ1-2	TGTGCCAGCAGTCCAGGGGGAATACATGGCTACACCTTC	CASSPGGIHGYTF
TRBD1	16	NA	TRBV18	TRBJ2-4	TGTGCCAGCTCACCACCGGGACAGGGCCTCAAAAACATTCAGTACTTC	CASSPPGQGLKNIQYF
NA	15	NA	TRBV6-5	TRBJ1-3	TGTGCCAGCAGACTCGGAGGGAACTCTGGAAACACCATATATTTT	CASRLGGNSGNTIYF
TRBD1	16	NA	TRBV10-2	TRBJ1-6	TGCGCCAGCAGTATAGCCTTGGGACAGTCTAATTCACCCCTCCACTTT	CASSIALGQSNSPLHF
NA	14	NA	TRBV10-3	TRBJ2-2	TGTGCCATCAGTGACAGCGCGAACACCGGGGAGCTGTTTTTT	CAISDSANTGELFF
NA	17	NA	TRBV11-3	TRBJ2-7	TGTGCCAGCAGCTTAGGGACGAACAGGAAACAAACATACGAGCAGTACTTC	CASSLGTNRKQTYEQYF
TRBD1	14	NA	TRBV5-1	TRBJ2-3	TGCGCCAGCAGCTCGGGACAGACCACAGATACGCAGTATTTT	CASSSGQTTDTQYF
NA	13	NA	TRBV19	TRBJ2-5	TGTGCCAGTAGTATTACGAGGTACGAGACCCAGTACTTC	CASSITRYETQYF
TRBD1	17	NA	TRBV11-3	TRBJ1-6	TGTGCCAGCAGCTCGGGACAGGGGGCATCCTATAATTCACCCCTCCACTTT	CASSSGQGASYNSPLHF
NA	14	NA	TRBV6-5	TRBJ1-4	TGTGCCAGCATTGGGGGGACCGATCGGGAAAAACTGTTTTTT	CASIGGTDREKLFF
NA	13	NA	TRBV2	TRBJ2-1	TGTGCCACCCGGGACTGGAAGGACAATGAGCAGTTCTTC	CATRDWKDNEQFF
TRBD1	18	NA	TRBV19	TRBJ1-2	TGTGCCAGTAGTGCCGACAGGGTAAATGCTCCGACTAACTATGGCTACACCTTC	CASSADRVNAPTNYGYTF
NA	13	once	TRBV4-1	TRBJ2-7	TGCGCCAGGATCAAACAAACGCGGTACGAGCAGTACTTC	CARIKQTRYEQYF
TRBD2	14	few	TRBV30	TRBJ2-1	TGTGCCTGGAGTCCCCCGGGTAGCGGGAATGAGCAGTTCTTC	CAWSPPGSGNEQFF
NA	13	NA	TRBV5-6	TRBJ2-4	TGTGCCAGCAGCTTGGCCGGGACACCGAATTGGTACTTC	CASSLAGTPNWYF
NA	15	NA	TRBV6-6	TRBJ1-6	TGTGCCAGCAGTTACTCGAAGGGGATTGACTCACCCCTCCACTTT	CASSYSKGIDSPLHF
NA	13	NA	TRBV5-5	TRBJ1-5	TGTGCCAGCAGCGCATTTCGGGGTCAGCCCCAGCATTTT	CASSAFRGQPQHF
NA	15	NA	TRBV29-1	TRBJ2-1	TGCAGCGTTGAGGGCAGGGCTTCTTCCTACAATGAGCAGTTCTTC	CSVEGRASSYNEQFF
NA	15	NA	TRBV6-6	TRBJ2-7	TGTGCCAGCAGTTACTCGACAGGTGCCTCCTACGAGCAGTACTTC	CASSYSTGASYEQYF
NA	15	NA	TRBV3-1/TRBV3-2	TRBJ2-7	TGTGCCAGCAGCCAAGGTAGGGGTGGTTCCTACGAGCAGTACTTC	CASSQGRGGSYEQYF
TRBD1	15	NA	TRBV18	TRBJ2-5	TGTGCCAGCTCACCCCCGGGACAGGGTTTCGAGACCCAGTACTTC	CASSPPGQGFETQYF
NA	13	NA	TRBV5-4	TRBJ1-1	TGTGCCAGCAGCTTAAACAGGAACACTGAAGCTTTCTTT	CASSLNRNTEAFF
TRBD1	15	NA	TRBV30	TRBJ2-1	TGTGCCTGGAGTGTCCCAGGGGGCACCCTTAATGAGCAGTTCTTC	CAWSVPGGTLNEQFF
NA	13	NA	TRBV12-3/TRBV12-4	TRBJ2-3	TGTGCCAGCAGTCTGTATCCCACAGATACGCAGTATTTT	CASSLYPTDTQYF
TRBD2	11	NA	TRBV20-1	TRBJ2-1	TGCACTAGCGGGAGCCAGGGAGAGCAGTTCTTC	CTSGSQGEQFF
TRBD2	15	NA	TRBV6-2/TRBV6-3	TRBJ2-1	TGTGCCAGCAGCAATAGCGGGGGCCGCCATAGTGAGCAGTTCTTC	CASSNSGGRHSEQFF
TRBD2	13	NA	TRBV10-1	TRBJ2-3	TGCGCCAGCAGAGCGGGGACGGTAGATACGCAGTATTTT	CASRAGTVDTQYF
NA	17	NA	TRBV6-1	TRBJ2-1	TGTGCCAGCAGTGGAGGACTGCGCTCAGGAGGCCGCAATGAGCAGTTCTTC	CASSGGLRSGGRNEQFF
NA	14	NA	TRBV6-5	TRBJ1-1	TGTGCCAGCAGTTTTGCGGGGAGTAGGACTGAAGCTTTCTTT	CASSFAGSRTEAFF
NA	13	NA	TRBV27	TRBJ2-3	TGTGCCAGCAGTATACCTGAGCGGACTACGCAGTATTTT	CASSIPERTTQYF
NA	14	NA	TRBV27	TRBJ1-5	TGTGCCAGCAGAAAATTACAGTACAATCAGCCCCAGCATTTT	CASRKLQYNQPQHF
TRBD1	13	few	TRBV10-1	TRBJ1-2	TGCGCCAGCAGTGAAGGACAGGGGGGAGGCTACACCTTC	CASSEGQGGGYTF
NA	15	NA	TRBV6-5	TRBJ2-3	TGTGCCAGCAGCGACCTAGGGGCTCTCGCAGATACGCAGTATTTT	CASSDLGALADTQYF
NA	11	NA	TRBV14	TRBJ1-1	TGTGCCAGCAGCAGCGTCACTGAAGCTTTCTTT	CASSSVTEAFF
NA	15	NA	TRBV30	TRBJ1-1	TGTGCCTGGGATACTAATCCGGGACAGAACACTGAAGCTTTCTTT	CAWDTNPGQNTEAFF
TRBD2	14	NA	TRBV19	TRBJ2-7	TGTGCCAGTAGGTCCCGGCTAGCGGGAGGGGAGCAGTACTTC	CASRSRLAGGEQYF
TRBD1	19	NA	TRBV7-6	TRBJ2-6	TGTGCCAGCAGCTTAGCGGATGACAGGGGCTCTTCTGGGGCCAACGTCCTGACTTTC	CASSLADDRGSSGANVLTF
TRBD1	14	NA	TRBV25-1	TRBJ1-1	TGTGCCAGCAGTGTTTCAGGGGGCTGGACTGAAGCTTTCTTT	CASSVSGGWTEAFF
TRBD2	16	NA	TRBV3-1/TRBV3-2	TRBJ2-5	TGTGCCAGCAGCACTCGGACTAGCGGGAGACGGGAGACCCAGTACTTC	CASSTRTSGRRETQYF
NA	18	once	TRBV7-3	TRBJ2-6	TGTGCCAGCAGCTTAAGCCAGGCCCGCGGGTCTGGGGCCAACGTCCTGACTTTC	CASSLSQARGSGANVLTF
TRBD2	17	NA	TRBV7-2	TRBJ2-5	TGTGCCAGCAGCTTAGCCCTAGCGGGAGGCGGGCAAGAGACCCAGTACTTC	CASSLALAGGGQETQYF
TRBD2	18	NA	TRBV10-2	TRBJ2-5	TGCGCCAGCAGTGACCCACGGTGGGGACTAGCGGGAGTGGAGACCCAGTACTTC	CASSDPRWGLAGVETQYF
TRBD2	19	NA	TRBV5-1	TRBJ2-1	TGCGCCAGCAGCTTGGGGCTGGGGGGGACTCTACGCTCCTACAATGAGCAGTTCTTC	CASSLGLGGTLRSYNEQFF
NA	15	NA	TRBV11-2	TRBJ2-5	TGTGCCAGCAGCTTAGTCGGTAGTCCCCAAGAGACCCAGTACTTC	CASSLVGSPQETQYF
TRBD2	16	NA	TRBV6-4	TRBJ2-1	TGTGCCAGCAGTGAAACTAGCGGGAGAGGTGGGAATGAGCAGTTCTTC	CASSETSGRGGNEQFF
TRBD1	14	NA	TRBV6-5	TRBJ1-5	TGTGCCAGCAGTCTGACAGGGGGTAATCAGCCCCAGCATTTT	CASSLTGGNQPQHF
TRBD1	14	NA	TRBV19	TRBJ2-7	TGTGCCAGTAGGGACAGGAGTCAGTCCTACGAGCAGTACTTC	CASRDRSQSYEQYF
NA	14	NA	TRBV6-5	TRBJ1-5	TGTGCCAGCAGTCTTCAGGGGTACAATCAGCCCCAGCATTTT	CASSLQGYNQPQHF